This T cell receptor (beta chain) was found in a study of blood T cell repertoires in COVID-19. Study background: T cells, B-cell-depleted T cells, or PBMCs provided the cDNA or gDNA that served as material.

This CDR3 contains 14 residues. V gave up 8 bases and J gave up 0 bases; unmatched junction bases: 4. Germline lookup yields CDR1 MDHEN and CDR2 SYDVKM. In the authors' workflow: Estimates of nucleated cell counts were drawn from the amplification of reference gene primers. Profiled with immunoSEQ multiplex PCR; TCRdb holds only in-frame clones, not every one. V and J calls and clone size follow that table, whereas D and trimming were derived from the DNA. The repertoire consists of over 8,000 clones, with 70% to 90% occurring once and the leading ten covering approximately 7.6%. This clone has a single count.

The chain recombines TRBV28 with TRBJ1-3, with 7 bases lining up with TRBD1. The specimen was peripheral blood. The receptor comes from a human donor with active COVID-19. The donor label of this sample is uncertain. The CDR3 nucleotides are TGTGCCAGCGGGGACAGAAGCTCTGGAAACACCATATATTTT. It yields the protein CASGDRSSGNTIYF.